This TCR beta chain was profiled in a study of blood T cell repertoires in COVID-19. Study at large: The origin of the acute and convalescent COVID-19 samples was the United States, Italy and Spain. The analysed material was cDNA or gDNA that came from T cells, B-cell-depleted T cells, or PBMCs.

Original data processing: Estimated nucleated cell counts came from reference gene primer amplification. Measured with immunoSEQ multiplex PCR; TCRdb has only the in-frame clones, and not every one. The V and J calls and clone size are taken from that table; D and trimming were inferred from the DNA. The sample holds some 140,000 clones, roughly 79% seen once. Losses at the gene ends were 6 bases for V and 4 bases for J; bases not matched to a gene: 4. The germline gives CDR1 SNHLY, CDR2 FYNNEI. CDR3 size: 13 residues. This clonotype was obtained from a human donor in a cohort sampled during active COVID-19. The chain is built from TRBV2 and TRBJ2-7, with 9 bases identical to TRBD1. Sequenced sample: peripheral blood. The CDR3 coding sequence is TGTGCCAGCAGACACGGGACAGGGTACGAGCAGTACTTC. This encodes CASRHGTGYEQYF.